These 7 T cell receptor beta chains were sequenced from one sample in a study of shared clonotypes between healthy human individuals. Assay: immunoSEQ multiplex PCR; the TCRdb copy retains only in-frame clones and omits some. The data hold more than 900,000 clones, with approximately 80% observed a single time. Sequenced sample: memory CD4+ T cells from PBMCs. As for subset: CD45RA-negative fraction. The receptors were gathered from a man younger than 35 in good health. Some clones in this sample may be carry-over from other donors' samples.

The rearrangement joins TRBV11-2 to TRBJ1-6, with 8 nucleotides matching TRBD1. Trimming at V came to 5 bases and at J to 9 bases, leaving 12 bases not matched to a gene. Germline CDR1 and CDR2: SGHAT and FQNNGV. The CDR3 sequence is 16 residues long. In nucleotides, the CDR3 is TGTGCCAGCAGCCTAGGGGCAGGGGGCGGTTTTTCACCCCTCCACTTT. Amino acid sequence: CASSLGAGGGFSPLHF.

The rearrangement uses TRBV6-1 and TRBJ2-5, with a possible D match to TRBD2 (6 bases). V was clipped by 4 bases and J by 5 bases, with 14 bases between them. This CDR3 comprises 14 residues. From germline, CDR1 is MNHNS and CDR2 SASEGT. CDR3 bases: TGTGCCAGCAGTGGGACTGGAGGGGCTGAGACCCAGTACTTC. This sequence encodes CASSGTGGAETQYF.

As regards this clone: This sample includes further DNA sequences coding for the same CDR3. J is TRBJ2-5 and V is TRBV5-1; TRBD1 is a possible D gene (6 bases). From germline, CDR1 is SGHRS and CDR2 YFSETQ. The CDR3 spans 13 residues. Trimming shortened V by 3 bases and J by 3 bases, and 9 bases separated the two germline ends. CDR3 sequence: CASSSQGEETQYF. The CDR3, as DNA: TGCGCCAGCAGCTCACAGGGTGAAGAGACCCAGTACTTC. The full variable domain, completed using reference TRBV5-1 and TRBJ2-5, is KAGVTQTPRYLIKTRGQQVTLSCSPISGHRSVSWYQQTPGQGLQFLFEYFSETQRNKGNFPGRFSGRQFSNSRSEMNVSTLELGDSALYLCASSSQGEETQYFGPGTRLLVL.

This rearrangement joins TRBV6-1 to TRBJ1-1, with a weak D call TRBD1 (5 bases). CDR3 length: 15 amino acids. The germline gives CDR1 MNHNS, CDR2 SASEGT. V was cut by 6 bases and J by 4 bases, with 18 bases left in between. The CDR3, as DNA: TGTGCCAGCAGCCAGAGCGGGGTTAGGGGCACTGAAGCTTTCTTT. It codes for CASSQSGVRGTEAFF.

This clone occurred a few times. The chain is built from TRBV27 and TRBJ1-6; TRBD1 might be the D (5 bases). The germline CDR1 and CDR2 sequences are MNHEY and SMNVEV (reference sequence). Deletions cut 6 bases from V and 12 bases from J, with 21 bases between. The CDR3 is 15 amino acids. The CDR3 coding sequence is TGTGCCAGCAGGCGGGGTGAAGTGGGGGTGGGACCCCTCCACTTT. Translated: CASRRGEVGVGPLHF.

This chain connects TRBV5-4 to TRBJ2-7; a possible D gene is TRBD1 (6 bases). Between the trimmed V and J ends, which lost 0 bases and 3 bases, there was a span of 10 bases. The CDR3 is 14 residues long. Germline V CDR1 and CDR2: SGHNT, YYREEE (reference sequence). The CDR3 nucleotides read TGTGCCAGCAGCTTGGGACAGGAGATCTACGAGCAGTACTTC. Encoded protein: CASSLGQEIYEQYF.

V and J are TRBV4-1 and TRBJ2-7, with D unclear. The V and J ends lost 5 bases and 2 bases respectively, with 16 bases between them. The length of the CDR3 is 15 residues. Germline values: CDR1 MGHRA, CDR2 YSYEKL. The CDR3 bases are TGCGCCAGCAGCTCCCACTACCCCGCGGCCTACGAGCAGTACTTC. Encoded protein: CASSSHYPAAYEQYF.